The 28 T cell receptor delta chains presented below share a single source sample, sequenced in a study of γδ T cells in repeated Plasmodium falciparum infection. TCRdb ran CATT on the multiplex PCR reads. The data show tens of thousands of delta-chain clones, around 2% seen once. Flow sorting of PBMC yielded separate Vgamma9/Vdelta2+ and Vdelta2-negative gammadelta T cell populations for bulk repertoire analysis. The sample comprised gamma-delta T cells from blood. These receptor sequences come from a pool of human donors (malaria-infected and uninfected, not separated).

This clone appeared many times. Given a far larger clone just one base away, this is likely a sequencing read error. Other DNA sequences of this sample code for an identical CDR3. The rearrangement uses TRDV1 and TRDJ1, with no clear D. The length of the CDR3 is 13 residues. Germline V gene lookup returns CDR1 TSWWSYY and CDR2 QGS. CDR3 nucleotide sequence: TGCGCTCTTGGGCGCCTAAGGCCCGATAAACTCATCTTT. This gives the protein CALGRLRPDKLIF.

A remark on this clone: TCRdb shows a much larger clone's protein in place of this DNA's translation, and the two differ at residue 19, likely through a read error; the protein shown is translated from the DNA. The rearrangement joins TRDV1 to TRDJ1; 10 bases map to TRDD3. Here the J gene came from matching the DNA to germline, since TCRdb omits it. The CDR3 runs to 24 residues. The germline V gene has CDR1 TSWWSYY and CDR2 QGS. With V trimmed by 2 bases and J by 3 bases, 30 bases remained unmatched. This CDR3 reads CALGETPSPYWGMMLPFYADKLIF. The CDR3 region has the DNA TGTGCTCTTGGGGAAACGCCTTCACCGTACTGGGGGATGATGTTGCCGTTCTACGCCGATAAACTCATCTTT.

This clone was detected a few times. TCRdb lists the protein of a much larger clone for this DNA, which differs at residue 7, so this is likely a read error; the protein given here is translated from the DNA itself. CDR3 nucleotide sequence: TGTGCTCTTGGGATTCTTGCTACAGAGGGTAAACTCATCTTT. Residues: CALGILATEGKLIF. V is TRDV1 and J is TRDJ1; no firm D call. Deletions cut 5 bases from V and 7 bases from J, with 17 bases between. The CDR3 runs 14 residues. Germline CDR1 is TSWWSYY and CDR2 is QGS.

Concerning this clone: TCRdb records a much larger clone's protein for this DNA, with a difference at residue 21 that likely arises from a read error; the protein given is the translation of the DNA. CDR3 protein: CAFIGPRPYWGIRPRYTDKLTF. The CDR3 coding sequence is TGTGCCTTTATTGGCCCTAGGCCCTACTGGGGGATACGCCCAAGGTACACCGATAAACTCACCTTT. No J gene was assigned, while the V gene was called as TRDV3; the table's D call of TRDD3 was not tested on the DNA. The CDR3 covers 22 residues. CDR1 and CDR2 (germline): TVYSNPD, GDNSRS (reference sequence).

This clone has at least ten counts. This likely stems from a read error, as it lies one base from a far larger clone. At the DNA level, this CDR3 is encoded by other sequences in the same sample as well. The chain joins TRDV3 to TRDJ1; TRDD3 agrees at 8 bases. The J gene, left out of TCRdb, was set here by checking the DNA against germline. This CDR3 contains 16 residues. The junction had 14 bases not matched to a gene; V was cut back by 4 bases and J by 1 base. From germline, CDR1 is TVYSNPD and CDR2 GDNSRS (reference sequence). The DNA for the CDR3 is TGTGCCTCCCCCCCGTTTACTGGGGGGCCCACCGATAAACTCATCTTT. Encoded protein: CASPPFTGGPTDKLIF.

Only a few counts were recorded for this clone. The TCRdb record carries a much larger clone's protein, which differs from this DNA's translation at residue 9; a read error is the likely cause, and the protein listed here is the DNA translation. V and J are TRAV36/DV7 and TRDJ1; 11 nucleotides line up with TRDD3. TCRdb is silent on the J gene; assignment here came from matching the DNA to germline. The V segment lost 4 bases and the J segment 4 bases; nucleotides outside the gene matches: 27. Germline loops: CDR1 VTNFRS, CDR2 LTSSGIE (reference sequence). The CDR3 is made up of 21 amino acids. The CDR3 DNA reads as TGTGCTGTGCTAGGCGAGGGACTTTCTATGTATTCTGGGGGATACAACGATAAACTCATCTTT. It is translated as CAVLGEGLSMYSGGYNDKLIF.

The sample holds a few counts of this clone. The protein held in TCRdb is that of a much larger clone and does not match this DNA's translation at residue 15, likely because of a read error; the protein shown is translated from the DNA. The genes are TRDV3 and TRDJ3; 10 nucleotides match TRDD3. Matching the DNA to germline supplied the J gene, which TCRdb does not give. The CDR3 consists of 21 residues. From germline, CDR1 is TVYSNPD and CDR2 GDNSRS (reference sequence). The CDR3 DNA reads TGTGCCTTTAACCCCTTCCCGATTAACTGGGGGATTCCCTGGGGCACCCGACAGATGTTTTTC. Translating it yields CAFNPFPINWGIPWGTRQMFF.

As regards this clone: TCRdb assigns this DNA the protein of a much larger clone, which departs from its translation at residue 5; this likely reflects a read error, and the protein shown comes from translating the DNA. This chain connects TRDV1 to TRDJ1, with 12 bases fitting TRDD3. The J gene is not listed in TCRdb, so it was assigned here from a DNA match to germline. Germline V gives CDR1 TSWWSYY, CDR2 QGS. This CDR3 comprises 26 residues. V shed 4 bases, J shed 0 bases, and the junction held 33 bases outside the gene matches. For the CDR3, the DNA is TGTGCTCTTGGGGGAGCGTCACTCCTACGCATTTACTGGGGGATACCGGTGGTTTCTGACACCGATAAACTCATCTTT. Its protein is CALGGASLLRIYWGIPVVSDTDKLIF.

For this clone: The protein TCRdb lists belongs to a much larger clone and differs from this DNA's translation at residue 16, which points to a read error; the protein shown is made from the DNA. This CDR3 reads CAYKGPRYWGILPDTEKLIF. CDR3 in DNA: TGTGCTTATAAAGGGCCCCGCTACTGGGGGATCCTTCCCGATACCGAGAAACTCATCTTT. V gene TRAV38-2/DV8 combines with J gene TRDJ1, with TRDD3 matching over 10 bases. The J gene is absent in TCRdb and was assigned here via DNA matching to germline. The CDR3 is 20 amino acids. The germline gives CDR1 TSESDYY, CDR2 QEAYKQQN.

This clone was observed a handful of times. A far larger clone is only one base removed, so a read error is likely. Within the sample, other DNA sequences also encode this same CDR3. The genes are TRDV2 and TRDJ3; 12 bases agree with TRDD3. No J gene was available from TCRdb, and it was assigned here by a germline match of the DNA. The V gene's germline CDR1 is GEAIGNYY and CDR2 EKD. This CDR3 region has 20 residues. CDR3 sequence reads: CACDPVLGDTASWDTRQMFF. In nucleotides, the CDR3 is TGTGCTTGTGACCCAGTACTGGGGGATACCGCGTCATGGGACACCCGACAGATGTTTTTC.

This clone showed up just a few times. A far larger clone is just one base off, so this is likely a read error. The same CDR3 is also encoded by other DNA sequences in this sample. No J gene was named, though the V gene is TRDV1. Germline-derived CDR1 and CDR2 are TSWWSYY and QGS. The length of the CDR3 is 15 residues. The CDR3 region is CALGDGRGRTDKLIF. The CDR3 coding sequence is TGTGCTCTTGGGGACGGGAGGGGGCGAACCGATAAACTCATCTTC.

This clone was seen many times. The amino acid sequence in TCRdb belongs to a much larger clone and departs from this DNA's translation at residue 12, likely a sequencing read error; the sequence shown is translated from the DNA. The chain employs TRAV38-2/DV8 and TRDJ1, with TRDD3 matching over 13 bases. V was pared by 3 bases and J by 2 bases, with 13 bases of the junction left unmatched. This CDR3 is 19 amino acids long. CDR1 and CDR2 (germline): TSESDYY, QEAYKQQN. The CDR3 nucleotides read TGTGCTTATAGGATGCTACTGGGGGATACGGGTCTTTGGACCGATAAACTCATCTTT. Protein product: CAYRMLLGDTGLWTDKLIF.

Points on this clone: The protein TCRdb gives is from a much larger clone and does not agree with this DNA's translation at residue 15, likely a read error; the protein shown here comes from the DNA. This CDR3 reads CALGELEVRRGYRRRDKLIF. CDR3 coding DNA: TGTGCTCTTGGGGAACTAGAGGTGCGTAGGGGATACAGGAGGAGAGATAAACTCATCTTT. This rearrangement joins TRDV1 to TRDJ1; 8 nucleotides align to TRDD3. No J gene is reported in TCRdb; it was inferred here by comparing the DNA with germline. CDR3 size: 20 residues. After removal of 0 bases from V and 5 bases from J, the junction contained 20 bases not matched to a gene. The germline V gene encodes CDR1 TSWWSYY and CDR2 QGS.

In this sample, this clone turned up many times. For this DNA, TCRdb reports the protein of a much larger clone, which diverges at residue 4, most likely from a read error; the protein presented here is translated directly from the DNA. Additional DNA sequences in this sample encode the identical CDR3. The chain couples TRDV1 to TRDJ2; weak D call: TRDD2 (6 bases). The J gene comes from matching the DNA to germline here; TCRdb lacks it. In germline, CDR1 is TSWWSYY, CDR2 QGS. The CDR3 loop spans 26 amino acids. In nucleotides, the CDR3 is TGTGCTCTTAGGGAACTAATATCACGCTGGAATAGAGTATACCTCCTACCCCCGCTTCGGGCAGCACAACTCTTCTTT. This gives the protein CALRELISRWNRVYLLPPLRAAQLFF.

Worth noting for this clone: TCRdb has a much larger clone's protein, which differs at residue 15 from the translation of this DNA, likely because of a read error; what is shown is the protein translated from the DNA. This sequence joins TRDV2 and TRDJ1; 13 bases fit TRDD3. TCRdb leaves out the J gene; it was filled in here by matching the DNA to germline. The germline V gene has CDR1 GEAIGNYY and CDR2 EKD. CDR3 length: 22 residues. Unmatched junction bases numbered 22, after V lost 0 bases and J lost 4 bases. CDR3: CACDTVLTGGYAKKEHSDKLIF. CDR3 nucleotides: TGTGCCTGTGACACCGTCTTAACTGGGGGATACGCTAAGAAAGAGCATAGCGATAAACTCATCTTT.

In this sample, this clone turned up many times. This DNA's translation and the protein TCRdb lists, from a much larger clone, do not match at residue 17, likely due to a read error; the protein shown is translated from the DNA. The rearrangement links TRDV2 to TRDJ3; 12 nucleotides match TRDD3. TCRdb offers no J gene call, so here the DNA was matched to germline to obtain one. This CDR3 is built from 21 residues. The germline gives CDR1 GEAIGNYY, CDR2 EKD. The CDR3 sequence is CACDTLLGDTRSSWDTQQMFF. In DNA form, the CDR3 reads TGTGCCTGTGACACTTTACTGGGGGATACACGATCCTCCTGGGACACCCAACAGATGTTTTTC.

In regard to this clone: The protein recorded in TCRdb matches a much larger clone and deviates from this DNA's translation at residue 17, suggesting a read error; the protein here is obtained by translating the DNA. The chain joins TRDV1 to TRDJ1, with TRDD3 matching over 12 bases. TCRdb is silent on the J gene; assignment here came from matching the DNA to germline. There are 22 residues in the CDR3. Trimming removed 4 bases from V and 3 bases from J; junction bases left unmatched: 24. CDR1 is TSWWSYY, CDR2 QGS, per germline. CDR3 sequence: CALGVELSPGYWGILYADKLIF. The DNA of the CDR3 is TGTGCTCTTGGGGTTGAATTGTCCCCGGGCTACTGGGGGATACTGTACGCCGATAAACTCATCTTT.

About this clone: For this DNA, TCRdb reports the protein of a much larger clone, which diverges at residue 7, most likely from a read error; the protein presented here is translated directly from the DNA. The rearrangement links TRDV3 to TRDJ1; D is unclear. The CDR3 length is 18 residues. The V end was cut by 4 bases, the J end by 5 bases, with 32 bases between. Germline V gene data show CDR1 as TVYSNPD and CDR2 as GDNSRS (reference sequence). CDR3 sequence reads: CASRKNCLSLSRGDKLIF. Here the CDR3 DNA reads TGTGCCTCCCGGAAAAATTGCCTCAGCCTTAGTCGTGGGGATAAACTCATCTTT.

About this clone: The protein TCRdb gives is from a much larger clone and does not agree with this DNA's translation at residue 11, likely a read error; the protein shown here comes from the DNA. CDR3 sequence: CALGDSILARPGAFPDKLIF. As DNA, the CDR3 is TGTGCTCTTGGGGATTCTATCCTCGCTCGACCGGGTGCATTCCCCGATAAACTCATCTTT. V and J are TRDV1 and TRDJ1; D is unclear. In the absence of a J gene in TCRdb, the DNA was matched to germline to assign it here. The CDR3 length is 20 residues. V was shortened by 3 bases and J by 3 bases, with 29 bases between the two germline ends. Germline CDR1 is TSWWSYY and CDR2 is QGS.

Remarks on this clone: The protein that TCRdb holds for this DNA derives from a much larger clone and differs from the translated DNA at residue 22, which likely indicates a read error; the protein shown here is translated from the DNA. This chain uses TRDV1 with TRDJ1, with TRDD2 as a possible D gene (9 bases). Germline matching of the DNA provided the J gene here, since TCRdb leaves it blank. The CDR3 sequence is 26 residues long. Germline V lookup: CDR1 TSWWSYY, CDR2 QGS. This CDR3 is CALGELALSPSYIEGYAKQYTGKLIF. The CDR3 DNA sequence: TGTGCTCTTGGGGAACTGGCCCTTTCCCCTTCCTACATCGAGGGATACGCCAAACAGTACACCGGTAAACTCATCTTT.

About this clone itself: A read error likely explains why the TCRdb protein, taken from a much larger clone, differs from this DNA's translation at residue 12; the protein shown is translated from the DNA. The V and J genes are TRDV1 and TRDJ1, with D possibly TRDD3 on 5 matching bases. The CDR3 sequence is 23 residues long. CDR1 and CDR2 from the germline V gene are TSWWSYY and QGS. V lost 2 bases, J lost 4 bases, and 38 bases lay in between. Here the CDR3 reads CALGEFLGNFIERLPLSNDKLIF. The DNA for the CDR3 is TGTGCTCTTGGGGAATTTTTGGGGAATTTTATCGAAAGGCTACCCCTCTCTAACGATAAACTCATCTTT.

This clone was detected ten times or more. TCRdb's entry gives the protein of a much larger clone, which mismatches this DNA's translation at residue 15, likely from a read error; the protein reported here is translated from the DNA. The CDR3 region has the DNA TGTGCCTGTGACACCGTCTCGGGGGGGTCCCCGAGCCACACCAATAAACTCATCTTT. This translates into CACDTVSGGSPSHTNKLIF. J is TRDJ1 and V is TRDV2; TRDD3 might be the D (5 bases). Here the J gene came from matching the DNA to germline, since TCRdb omits it. Germline CDR1 and CDR2: GEAIGNYY and EKD. The CDR3 sequence is 19 residues long.

CDR3 nucleotide sequence: TGTGCAGCAAGTGTCTTTTCTTCCTACGGGGGGTCTGCGCCCTACACCGATAAACTCATCTTT. Residues: CAASVFSSYGGSAPYTDKLIF. The chain employs TRAV29/DV5 and TRDJ1; 8 bases map to TRDD2. The J gene comes from matching the DNA to germline here; TCRdb lacks it. CDR1 and CDR2 from the germline V gene are NSMFDY and ISSIKDK. J gave up 0 bases and V 2 bases, and 24 bases lay outside the gene matches. CDR3 length: 21 amino acids. Using reference TRAV29/DV5 and TRDJ1 for the parts outside the CDR3, the full variable domain is DQQVKQNSPSLSVQEGRISILNCDYTNSMFDYFLWYKKYPAEGPTFLISISSIKDKNEDGRFTVFLNKSAKHLSLHIVPSQPGDSAVYFCAASVFSSYGGSAPYTDKLIFGKGTRVTVEP.

Called V gene: TRDV1; the J gene was not called; TRDD3 was called by the table and not checked on the DNA. The CDR3 is made up of 23 amino acids. Per the germline V gene, CDR1 is TSWWSYY and CDR2 is QGS. CDR3 sequence: CALGKRLGLKQWGIKVLKEKIFF. For the CDR3, the DNA is TGTGCTCTTGGAAAAAGATTAGGCCTAAAGCAATGGGGGATAAAGGTTTTGAAAGAAAAAATATTCTTT.

This chain links TRDV1 with TRDJ1, with 7 nucleotides matching TRDD3. The J gene, left out of TCRdb, was set here by checking the DNA against germline. This CDR3 region has 23 residues. CDR1 TSWWSYY and CDR2 QGS come from the germline V gene. V shed 4 bases, J shed 0 bases, and the junction held 29 bases outside the gene matches. As DNA, the CDR3 is TGTGCTCTTGGGGGGAAAGGGTACTACTTACCATCGGTACTGGGGCCGTACACCGATAAACTCATCTTT. Encoded protein: CALGGKGYYLPSVLGPYTDKLIF.

About this clone itself: A read error likely explains this, since a far larger clone differs by one base. Additional DNA sequences in this sample encode the identical CDR3. The V call is TRAV29/DV5, the J call TRDJ1; 11 nucleotides align to TRDD3. TCRdb supplies no J gene; here it was assigned by aligning the nucleotide sequence to germline. The CDR3 is 22 amino acids. CDR1 and CDR2 from the germline V gene are NSMFDY and ISSIKDK. CDR3 region: CAASVPTAYWGIMGSDTDKLIF. As DNA, the CDR3 is TGTGCAGCGAGCGTACCTACTGCGTACTGGGGGATAATGGGAAGTGACACCGATAAACTCATCTTT. Full variable domain (outside the CDR3, taken from reference TRAV29/DV5 and TRDJ1): DQQVKQNSPSLSVQEGRISILNCDYTNSMFDYFLWYKKYPAEGPTFLISISSIKDKNEDGRFTVFLNKSAKHLSLHIVPSQPGDSAVYFCAASVPTAYWGIMGSDTDKLIFGKGTRVTVEP.

This clone was observed many times. This sequence is one base from a far larger clone and is likely a read error. The sample contains more than one DNA sequence encoding this CDR3. The rearrangement links TRDV1 to TRDJ1; 9 nucleotides align to TRDD2. The J gene was not available in TCRdb and was assigned here by matching the DNA to germline segments. Germline V gives CDR1 TSWWSYY, CDR2 QGS. This CDR3 is 22 amino acids long. The CDR3 coding sequence is TGCGCTCTTGGGGAACTGCATACCACCCGCCTTCCTACTTTCAGTTTTACCGATAAACTCATCTTT. Its protein product is CALGELHTTRLPTFSFTDKLIF.

Remarks on this clone: A far larger clone is off by one base, so a read error is likely. The sample holds other DNA sequences that translate to the same CDR3. The CDR3 protein is CALGELVIFSNQGGYLWTDKLIF. The DNA of the CDR3 is TGTGCTCTTGGGGAACTCGTTATATTCTCAAATCAAGGGGGATACCTTTGGACCGATAAACTCATCTTC. The V gene is TRDV1; the J gene was not called; the table names TRDD3, a call not compared with the DNA. CDR1 and CDR2 from the germline V gene are TSWWSYY and QGS. There are 23 residues in the CDR3.